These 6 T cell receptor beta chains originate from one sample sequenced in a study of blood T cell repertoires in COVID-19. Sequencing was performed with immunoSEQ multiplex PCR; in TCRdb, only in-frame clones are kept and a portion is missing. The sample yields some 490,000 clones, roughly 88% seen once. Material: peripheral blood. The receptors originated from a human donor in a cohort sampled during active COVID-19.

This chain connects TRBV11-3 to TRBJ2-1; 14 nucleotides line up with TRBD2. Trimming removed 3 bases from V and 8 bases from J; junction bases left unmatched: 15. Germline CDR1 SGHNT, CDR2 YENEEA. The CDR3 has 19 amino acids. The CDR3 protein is CASSFSGTSGSGINHEQFF. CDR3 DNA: TGTGCCAGCAGCTTCTCCGGGACTAGCGGGAGCGGCATTAACCATGAGCAGTTCTTC.

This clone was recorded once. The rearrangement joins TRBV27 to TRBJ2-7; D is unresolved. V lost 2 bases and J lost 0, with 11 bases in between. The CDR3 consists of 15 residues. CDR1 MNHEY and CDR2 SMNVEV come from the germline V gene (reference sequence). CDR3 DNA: TGTGCCAGCAGTTTAACGCGGCTTATCTCCTACGAGCAGTACTTC. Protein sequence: CASSLTRLISYEQYF.

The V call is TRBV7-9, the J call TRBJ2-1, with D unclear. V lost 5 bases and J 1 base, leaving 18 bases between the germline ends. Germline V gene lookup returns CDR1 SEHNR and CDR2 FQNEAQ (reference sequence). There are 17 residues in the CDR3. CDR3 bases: TGTGCCAGCAGCCCTCCCTTCTCCGCAGAATCCTACAATGAGCAGTTCTTC. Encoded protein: CASSPPFSAESYNEQFF.

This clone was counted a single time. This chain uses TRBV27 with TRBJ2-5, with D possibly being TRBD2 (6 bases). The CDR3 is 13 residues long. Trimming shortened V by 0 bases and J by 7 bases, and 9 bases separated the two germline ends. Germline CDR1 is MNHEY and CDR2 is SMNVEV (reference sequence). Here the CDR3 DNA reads TGTGCCAGCAGTTTATCGGCCGGGGGGACCCAGTACTTC. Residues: CASSLSAGGTQYF.

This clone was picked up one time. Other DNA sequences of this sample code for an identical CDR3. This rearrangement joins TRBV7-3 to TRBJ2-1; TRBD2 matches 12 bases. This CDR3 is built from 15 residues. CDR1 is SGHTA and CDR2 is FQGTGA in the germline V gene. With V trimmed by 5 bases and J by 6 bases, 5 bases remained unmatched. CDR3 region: CASSPRLAGVNEQFF. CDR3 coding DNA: TGTGCCAGCAGCCCTAGACTAGCGGGAGTCAATGAGCAGTTCTTC.

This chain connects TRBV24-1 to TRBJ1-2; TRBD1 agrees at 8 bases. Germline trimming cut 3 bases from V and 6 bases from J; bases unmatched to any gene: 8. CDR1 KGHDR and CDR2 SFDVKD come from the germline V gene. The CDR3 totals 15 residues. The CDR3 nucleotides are TGTGCCACCAGTGATCCTCCCGGACAGGGTGATGGCTACACCTTC. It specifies CATSDPPGQGDGYTF.